The rows below give T cell receptor beta chains drawn from one sample of a study of T cells in Graves' hyperthyroidism and ophthalmopathy. One entry per CDR3 protein, called by TCRdb with MiXCR from the multiplex PCR reads. The table includes 500,000 to 600,000 distinct CDR3 sequences, about 20% detected once. Sequencing was done on a sample of blood. The origin of the receptors is a man aged 35 to 55 with Graves' ophthalmopathy. The CDR3 runs from the conserved cysteine through the conserved F or W. Each record gives: CDR3 protein, V gene, J gene.

CASSLPDDGPADTQYF	TRBV7-8	TRBJ2-3
CAWSVRGVRRGNIQYF	TRBV30	TRBJ2-4
CASRGQPNTEAFF	TRBV11-2	TRBJ1-1
CASSPEVIGMSNQPQHF	TRBV18	TRBJ1-5
CATSDSGQVEKLFF	TRBV24-1	TRBJ1-4
CAIRGTENTGELFF	TRBV10-3	TRBJ2-2
CASSFPDRFPYEQYF	TRBV27	TRBJ2-7
CSASGAGDWYETQYF	TRBV20-1	TRBJ2-5
CAISDLTGGGDGYTF	TRBV10-3	TRBJ1-2
CATKGSSSYNSPLHF	TRBV3-1	TRBJ1-6
CASWTGAQETQYF	TRBV28	TRBJ2-5
CASSEQGAFSGNTIYF	TRBV2	TRBJ1-3
CASSRVGSPLHF	TRBV3-1	TRBJ1-6
CASGRDPSGYTF	TRBV7-2	TRBJ1-2
CASSPTTGSGNTIYF	TRBV19	TRBJ1-3
CASSPGQGYQETQYF	TRBV5-1	TRBJ2-5
CASSRGLTPGDTQYF	TRBV14	TRBJ2-3
CSASPSNQPQHF	TRBV20-1	TRBJ1-5
CASSLGRGGKETGELFF	TRBV11-1	TRBJ2-2
CASSRTAYEQYF	TRBV13	TRBJ2-7
CSASPLGGGGLDGYTF	TRBV20-1	TRBJ1-2
CASSNPRQGLNTEAFF	TRBV2	TRBJ1-1
CASSVGGRSSGELFF	TRBV9	TRBJ2-2
CASSESGNQPQHF	TRBV25-1	TRBJ1-5
CASTRASGANVLTF	TRBV12-3/TRBV12-4	TRBJ2-6
CASSSSGGGGANVLTF	TRBV12-3/TRBV12-4	TRBJ2-6
CASSLPGLAGDNEQFF	TRBV7-9	TRBJ2-1
CASRSTGDSLNEKLFF	TRBV12-3/TRBV12-4	TRBJ1-4
CASSLRGEGSPLHF	TRBV27	TRBJ1-6
CASSVGAGVNEQFF	TRBV9	TRBJ2-1
CASSSLDRVDGYTF	TRBV27	TRBJ1-2
CAISGGLADTQYF	TRBV10-3	TRBJ2-3
CASSYSSGASTDTQYF	TRBV6-6	TRBJ2-3
CASSLALSGELFF	TRBV7-9	TRBJ2-2
CASRWDKVSDEQFF	TRBV12-3/TRBV12-4	TRBJ2-1
CASGPGSGSTDTQYF	TRBV5-1	TRBJ2-3
CASSRAQGRTSREQYF	TRBV28	TRBJ2-7
CASSFSSGSFNEQFF	TRBV7-2	TRBJ2-1
CASGGAGELFF	TRBV27	TRBJ2-2
CASSQGRGEQFF	TRBV3-1	TRBJ2-1
CASNQGTGGHNEQFF	TRBV27	TRBJ2-1
CATSRDRGGGYTF	TRBV15	TRBJ1-2
CASSLLDSGAGNTIYF	TRBV7-2	TRBJ1-3
CASSSGGLRNTEAFF	TRBV7-2	TRBJ1-1
CASSLRGSASSYNEQFF	TRBV28	TRBJ2-1
CASSLFSLGRGLPTGYGYTF	TRBV7-3	TRBJ1-2
CASSPGTSGSKETQYF	TRBV27	TRBJ2-5
CSARGTGYEKLFF	TRBV20-1	TRBJ1-4
CSAKRPSTDTQYF	TRBV20-1	TRBJ2-3
CASIRGRGSYEQYF	TRBV28	TRBJ2-7
CASSLVGQGAYEQYF	TRBV7-9	TRBJ2-7
CASSSAGPGTQYF	TRBV6-2/TRBV6-3	TRBJ2-5
CASSIRLAFEGETQYF	TRBV7-6	TRBJ2-5
CSASGGAAQETQYF	TRBV20-1	TRBJ2-5
CASSYSRGGAGGNSPLHF	TRBV6-2/TRBV6-3	TRBJ1-6